This T cell receptor (beta chain) is from a study of CD8+CD57+ T cells in acquired aplastic anemia. Study background: CD4+ cell libraries from healthy donors averaged around 9.8 million reads.

Profiles of TCR beta VDJ and CDR3 were generated from a genomic DNA template. One entry per CDR3 protein, called by TCRdb with MiXCR from the reads. The sample has roughly 130,000 distinct CDR3 sequences, 48% seen once. The CDR3 has 13 residues. Deletions cut 8 bases from V and 4 bases from J, with 17 bases between. Germline CDR1 and CDR2: SQVTM and ANQGSEA. The table lists this clonotype with a few counts. The chain carries TRBV29-1 and TRBJ1-1; TRBD1 is a possible D gene (6 bases). This TCR came from a human donor in good health, serving as a control. The source material was sorted CD4+, CD8+, or CD8+CD57+ T cells (not recorded which) from PBMCs. CDR3 DNA: TGCAGCCTGGGTAGCGGGGGGGCCACTGAAGCTTTCTTT. The encoded protein is CSLGSGGATEAFF.